Listed here are 22 T cell receptor beta chains from one sample, sequenced in a study of blood T cell repertoires in COVID-19. Sequencing was performed with immunoSEQ multiplex PCR; in TCRdb, only in-frame clones are kept and a portion is missing. The sample yields some 120,000 clones, roughly 69% seen once. The sample taken for sequencing was peripheral blood. These receptors all come from a woman in her seventies with acute or convalescent COVID-19.

The chain employs TRBV6-5 and TRBJ1-5; D unclear. This CDR3 has 16 amino acids. V lost 2 bases and J 4 bases, leaving 15 bases between the germline ends. Germline V gene sequence: CDR1 MNHEY, CDR2 SVGAGI. The CDR3 is CASSYNRLADNQPQHF. The CDR3 DNA reads TGTGCCAGCAGTTACAATCGCTTGGCAGATAATCAGCCCCAGCATTTT.

This clone came up once. This CDR3 is CASSTGGLAYNEQFF. The CDR3 DNA sequence: TGTGCCAGTAGTACCGGGGGGTTGGCCTACAATGAGCAGTTCTTC. The chain recombines TRBV19 with TRBJ2-1; 7 positions agree with TRBD2. CDR1 LNHDA and CDR2 SQIVND come from the germline V gene (reference sequence). This CDR3 has 15 amino acids. V trimming: 4 bases; J trimming: 2 bases; junction bases outside the gene matches: 5. The full variable domain, completed using reference TRBV19 and TRBJ2-1, is DGGITQSPKYLFRKEGQNVTLSCEQNLNHDAMYWYRQDPGQGLRLIYYSQIVNDFQKGDIAEGYSVSREKKESFPLTVTSAQKNPTAFYLCASSTGGLAYNEQFFGPGTRLTVL.

The V call is TRBV15, the J call TRBJ1-2, with 11 bases that match TRBD1. The germline V gene has CDR1 LNHNV and CDR2 YYDKDF (reference sequence). This CDR3 has 13 residues. The V and J ends lost 3 bases and 6 bases, in that order; junction bases with no gene match: 0. CDR3 nucleotide sequence: TGTGCCACCAGCAGGGACAGGGGGCATGGCTACACCTTC. Its translation: CATSRDRGHGYTF.

V and J are TRBV19 and TRBJ2-7, with 9 nucleotides matching TRBD1. V was clipped by 8 bases and J by 1 base; unmatched bases: 6. Germline CDR1 and CDR2: LNHDA and SQIVND (reference sequence). The CDR3 loop spans 14 amino acids. CDR3 in amino acids: CASGGDRVSYEQYF. CDR3 coding DNA: TGTGCCAGTGGAGGGGACAGGGTATCCTACGAGCAGTACTTC. The whole variable domain, filled in from reference TRBV19 and TRBJ2-7, reads DGGITQSPKYLFRKEGQNVTLSCEQNLNHDAMYWYRQDPGQGLRLIYYSQIVNDFQKGDIAEGYSVSREKKESFPLTVTSAQKNPTAFYLCASGGDRVSYEQYFGPGTRLTVT.

The sample holds one count of this clone. The rearrangement uses TRBV19 and TRBJ1-2, with 8 bases matching TRBD1. Germline assignment: CDR1 LNHDA and CDR2 SQIVND (reference sequence). The V and J ends lost 3 bases and 4 bases, in that order; junction bases with no gene match: 4. This CDR3 comprises 14 residues. The CDR3 spells CASSMTGERYGYTF. Here the CDR3 DNA reads TGTGCCAGTAGTATGACAGGGGAACGCTATGGCTACACCTTC.

This clone has a handful of counts. The chain joins TRBV23-1 to TRBJ2-3, with D possibly matching TRBD1 (6 bases). TRBV23-1 falls under the ORF class, with uncertain function. Between the trimmed V and J ends, which lost 1 base and 2 bases, there was a span of 10 bases. The CDR3 loop spans 15 amino acids. The CDR3 protein is CASSQLQGNTDTQYF. Written as DNA, the CDR3 is TGCGCCAGCAGTCAATTACAGGGCAACACAGATACGCAGTATTTT.

V and J are TRBV11-2 and TRBJ2-3; no clear D. The germline gives CDR1 SGHAT, CDR2 FQNNGV. The CDR3 has 14 amino acids. V shed 4 bases and J shed 2 bases, with 10 bases lying between them. In DNA, the CDR3 is TGTGCCAGCAGCTCACTTAATCCCACAGATACGCAGTATTTT. Amino acid sequence: CASSSLNPTDTQYF.

V and J are TRBV5-4 and TRBJ1-2; the D is unclear. The germline V and J ends were trimmed by 0 bases and 8 bases, with 17 bases remaining between them. The CDR3 loop spans 15 amino acids. Germline V gene sequence: CDR1 SGHNT, CDR2 YYREEE (reference sequence). The CDR3 spells CASSLASGPQRGYTF. DNA for the CDR3: TGTGCCAGCAGCTTGGCATCCGGCCCTCAGCGAGGCTACACCTTC.

This chain joins TRBV10-2 and TRBJ1-6; 8 bases map to TRBD1. CDR1 is WSHSY and CDR2 is SAAADI in the germline V gene. This CDR3 region has 13 residues. V dropped 5 bases and J dropped 10; count of bases not matched to a gene: 4. In DNA form, the CDR3 reads TGCGCCAGCAGTATGACAGGGGACTCACCCCTCCACTTT. Amino acids: CASSMTGDSPLHF.

This clone was seen more than once but under ten times. The chain combines TRBV7-9 with TRBJ2-2, with 10 bases lining up with TRBD1. Germline-derived CDR1 and CDR2 are SEHNR and FQNEAQ (reference sequence). The CDR3 is made up of 14 amino acids. V trimming: 5 bases; J trimming: 6 bases; junction bases outside the gene matches: 3. This CDR3 is CASSTGQGSGELFF. The CDR3, as DNA: TGTGCCAGCAGCACGGGACAGGGGTCCGGGGAGCTGTTTTTT.

This clone has only a few counts. The chain recombines TRBV2 with TRBJ2-2; D is perhaps TRBD2 (6 bases). Germline V gene sequence: CDR1 SNHLY, CDR2 FYNNEI. Between the trimmed V and J ends, which lost 5 bases and 0 bases, there was a span of 10 bases. There are 15 residues in the CDR3. The CDR3 protein is CASSPEGPNTGELFF. The CDR3 coding sequence is TGTGCCAGCAGTCCGGAGGGGCCGAACACCGGGGAGCTGTTTTTT.

This clone was seen only a few times. This chain joins TRBV29-1 and TRBJ2-5; 9 bases are shared with TRBD1. V lost 7 bases to trimming and J lost 5 bases; unmatched junction nucleotides: 5. From germline, CDR1 is SQVTM and CDR2 ANQGSEA. CDR3 size: 12 residues. The CDR3 reads CSEMTGGETQYF. DNA for the CDR3: TGCAGCGAAATGACAGGGGGGGAGACCCAGTACTTC.

V is TRBV11-2 and J is TRBJ2-2; 11 nucleotides align to TRBD2. J lost 6 bases, V lost 5 bases, and 8 bases had no gene match. The CDR3 extends over 16 amino acids. Per germline, CDR1 SGHAT and CDR2 FQNNGV. The CDR3 reads CASSISGRAVSGELFF. The DNA of the CDR3 is TGTGCCAGCAGCATTAGCGGGAGGGCCGTGTCCGGGGAGCTGTTTTTT.

The chain carries TRBV21-1 and TRBJ1-2. TRBV21-1 represents a pseudogene. CDR3 length equals 12 residues. The CDR3 here is CAGRRAHYGYTF. CDR3 bases: TGTGCCGGCCGGAGGGCTCATTATGGCTACACCTTC.

The chain uses TRBV27 and TRBJ2-3; perhaps TRBD1 as D (6 bases). V dropped 7 bases and J dropped 1 base, with 12 bases sitting between them. The CDR3 totals 14 residues. CDR1 and CDR2 (germline): MNHEY, SMNVEV (reference sequence). CDR3 coding DNA: TGTGCCAGCATCCCAGGGGTGGGCACAGATACGCAGTATTTT. This gives the protein CASIPGVGTDTQYF.

This chain links TRBV7-9 with TRBJ2-2; 7 bases map to TRBD2. Germline lookup yields CDR1 SEHNR and CDR2 FQNEAQ (reference sequence). V trimming: 3 bases; J trimming: 1 base; junction bases outside the gene matches: 5. There are 16 residues in the CDR3. CDR3 sequence reads: CASSFLAGGNTGELFF. CDR3 in DNA: TGTGCCAGCAGCTTTTTAGCGGGCGGGAACACCGGGGAGCTGTTTTTT.

V and J are TRBV9 and TRBJ1-2; unclear D gene. CDR1 SGDLS and CDR2 YYNGEE come from the germline V gene. The CDR3 is 14 residues long. V lost 4 bases to trimming and J lost 0 bases, with 10 bases between them. CDR3 region: CASSPGRANYGYTF. For the CDR3, the DNA is TGTGCCAGCAGCCCCGGGCGGGCTAACTATGGCTACACCTTC.

The chain is built from TRBV19 and TRBJ1-5; maybe TRBD1 (5 bases). CDR3 size: 17 residues. Trimming pared 4 bases from V and 2 bases from J, leaving 18 bases between. Germline CDR1 reads LNHDA; CDR2 reads SQIVND (reference sequence). CDR3 region: CASSTHKQVAGNQPQHF. CDR3 nucleotide sequence: TGTGCCAGTAGTACCCATAAACAGGTGGCGGGCAATCAGCCCCAGCATTTT. The variable domain in full, completed from reference TRBV19 and TRBJ1-5, reads DGGITQSPKYLFRKEGQNVTLSCEQNLNHDAMYWYRQDPGQGLRLIYYSQIVNDFQKGDIAEGYSVSREKKESFPLTVTSAQKNPTAFYLCASSTHKQVAGNQPQHFGDGTRLSIL.

The rearrangement uses TRBV11-2 and TRBJ1-2, with 9 bases aligning to TRBD1. Germline lookup yields CDR1 SGHAT and CDR2 FQNNGV. Trimming cost V 7 bases and J 6 bases; bases outside gene matches: 15. The CDR3 loop spans 16 amino acids. This CDR3 reads CASNTGGVPTFDGYTF. The CDR3 nucleotides are TGTGCCAGCAACACAGGGGGCGTACCTACCTTTGATGGCTACACCTTC.

The CDR3 DNA follows: TGCAGCGTCGAACCCTGGCCAGGGGGCAGGACTGAAGCTTTCTTT. Translation gives CSVEPWPGGRTEAFF. The V call is TRBV29-1, the J call TRBJ1-1, with TRBD1 matching 8 bases. The length of the CDR3 is 15 residues. With 6 bases clipped from V and 5 bases from J, the junction kept 14 bases outside the gene matches. The germline CDR1 and CDR2 sequences are SQVTM and ANQGSEA.

This chain connects TRBV7-2 to TRBJ1-2; 7 positions agree with TRBD1. J lost 1 base, V lost 2 bases, and 4 bases had no gene match. Germline V CDR1 and CDR2: SGHTA, FQGNSA. This CDR3 has 15 amino acids. The CDR3: CASSLLWDSNYGYTF. The CDR3 DNA reads as TGTGCCAGCAGCTTACTTTGGGACAGTAACTATGGCTACACCTTC.

This clone was observed a single time. The rearrangement uses TRBV11-2 and TRBJ1-2; tentatively, D is TRBD1 (5 bases). The CDR3 runs 15 residues. Trimming removed 2 bases at V and 4 bases at J, with 14 bases between. Germline CDR1 reads SGHAT; CDR2 reads FQNNGV. CDR3 in DNA: TGTGCCAGCAGCTTATCCCCCGACAGTCTCTATGGCTACACCTTC. Its translation: CASSLSPDSLYGYTF. The variable domain in full, with the rest retrieved from reference TRBV11-2 and TRBJ1-2, is EAGVAQSPRYKIIEKRQSVAFWCNPISGHATLYWYQQILGQGPKLLIQFQNNGVVDDSQLPKDRFSAERLKGVDSTLKIQPAKLEDSAVYLCASSLSPDSLYGYTFGSGTRLTVV.